This TCR beta chain was sequenced for a study of T cells after yellow fever vaccination. About the research overall: In the case of low-cell-number fractions, SMART-Seq v4 Ultra Low Input was used for preparation.

Universal primer sites and UMIs were introduced during 5'RACE template-switching synthesis of TCR cDNA. TCRdb processed the 5' RACE reads anew with MiXCR; each CDR3 protein has one entry. The table records about 170,000 distinct CDR3 sequences, roughly 9.6% of them present only once. This clonotype was counted between two and nine times. The CDR3 consists of 15 residues. Germline values: CDR1 LGHDT, CDR2 YNNKEL (reference sequence). V dropped 4 bases and J dropped 8 bases, with 18 bases sitting between them. This TCR was recovered from a man aged 18 to 30 who received the YFV17D yellow fever vaccine. The starting material was CD8+ T cells sorted from PBMCs, obtained 15 days after the yellow fever booster vaccination. The chain joins TRBV3-1 to TRBJ2-4; possibly TRBD1 or TRBD2 for D (6 bases each). The CDR3 DNA is TGTGCCAGCAGCCCAGGCAGGGTGAGGGGGGACATTCAGTACTTC. Residues: CASSPGRVRGDIQYF.